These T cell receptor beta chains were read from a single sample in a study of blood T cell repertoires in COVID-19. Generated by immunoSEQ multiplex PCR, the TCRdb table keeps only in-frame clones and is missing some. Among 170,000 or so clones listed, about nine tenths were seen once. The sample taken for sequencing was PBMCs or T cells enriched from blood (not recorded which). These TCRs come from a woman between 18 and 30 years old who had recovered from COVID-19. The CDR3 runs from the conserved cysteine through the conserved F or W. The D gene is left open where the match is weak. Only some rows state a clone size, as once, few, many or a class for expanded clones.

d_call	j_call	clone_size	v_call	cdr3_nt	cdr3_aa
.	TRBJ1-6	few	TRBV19	TGTGCCAGTACCCCGAAAAAGCGGGTAGATTCACCCCTCCACTTT	CASTPKKRVDSPLHF
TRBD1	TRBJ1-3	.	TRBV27	TGTGCCAGCAGTTTTTCGTTCCCGGGACAGGTTGGAAACACCATATATTTT	CASSFSFPGQVGNTIYF
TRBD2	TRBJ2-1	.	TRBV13	TGTGCCAGCAGCCCTTTCGAGGGACTAGCGGGCAATGAGCAGTTCTTC	CASSPFEGLAGNEQFF
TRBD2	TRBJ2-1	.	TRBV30	TGTGCCTGGAGTGTAAATAGCGGGAGCGGAAATGAGCAGTTCTTC	CAWSVNSGSGNEQFF
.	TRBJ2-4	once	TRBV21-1	TGTGCCAGCAGCAAAGGGGTAGCGGGAGCGGGCATAGCCAAAAACATTCAGTACTTC	CASSKGVAGAGIAKNIQYF
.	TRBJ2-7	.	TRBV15	TGTGCCACCAGCAGAGATCCGGGGGTCCGTGAGGGCCGAGACCGATACGAGCAGTACTTC	CATSRDPGVREGRDRYEQYF
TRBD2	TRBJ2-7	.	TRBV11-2	TGTGCCAGCAGCTTAAATCGCGGGGGCTCCTACGAGCAGTACTTC	CASSLNRGGSYEQYF
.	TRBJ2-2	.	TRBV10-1	TGCGCCAGCCTAGACAGAAACACCGGGGAGCTGTTTTTT	CASLDRNTGELFF
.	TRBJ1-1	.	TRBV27	TGTGCCAGCAGTTTGTACAGCCTGGGCACTGAAGCTTTCTTT	CASSLYSLGTEAFF
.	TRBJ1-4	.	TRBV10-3	TGTGCCATCAGTGAGGTGGGACAAACTAATGAAAAACTGTTTTTT	CAISEVGQTNEKLFF
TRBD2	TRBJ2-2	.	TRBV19	TGTGCCAGCCAGCGGGGGGGAAACACCGGGGAGCTGTTTTTT	CASQRGGNTGELFF
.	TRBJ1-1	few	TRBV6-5	TGTGCCAGCCGCCGACAGTGGGACACTGAAGCTTTCTTT	CASRRQWDTEAFF
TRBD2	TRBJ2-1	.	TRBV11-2	TGTGCCAGCAGCCCCCTCCGGACTAGTCCCAATGAGCAGTTCTTC	CASSPLRTSPNEQFF
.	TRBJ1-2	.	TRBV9	TGTGCCAGCAGCACCAACTTCGACTATGGCTACACCTTC	CASSTNFDYGYTF
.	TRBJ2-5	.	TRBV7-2	TGTGCCAGCAGCTCCCGTACCGACAGGCACCAAGAGACCCAGTACTTC	CASSSRTDRHQETQYF
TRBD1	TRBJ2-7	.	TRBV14	TGTGCCAGCAGCCAAGATCTAGGACAGGGCTCCCACGAGCAGTACTTC	CASSQDLGQGSHEQYF
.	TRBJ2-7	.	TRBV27	TGTGCCAGCAGCCAAACCAGGACTGGCACCTACGAGCAGTACTTC	CASSQTRTGTYEQYF
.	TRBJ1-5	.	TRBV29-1	TGCAGCGTTGGCGAGGGAGGAGGCCAGCCCCAGCATTTT	CSVGEGGGQPQHF
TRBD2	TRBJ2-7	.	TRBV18	TGTGCCAGCTCATCCGGGACTAGCGGGGGCTACGAGCAGTACTTC	CASSSGTSGGYEQYF
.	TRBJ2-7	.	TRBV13	TGTGCCAGCAGCTTGGGGGGCGAGCAGTACTTC	CASSLGGEQYF
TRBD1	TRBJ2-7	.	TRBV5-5	TGTGCCAGCAGTCAATTGGACAGGGTCCATAACGAGCAGTACTTC	CASSQLDRVHNEQYF
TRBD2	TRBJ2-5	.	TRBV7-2	TGTGCCAGCAGCCCCGGGGGGGGACGAGAGACCCAGTACTTC	CASSPGGGRETQYF
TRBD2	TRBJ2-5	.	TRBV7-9	TGTGCCAGCAGCCCCTCGGGGGGGGTTGAGACCCAGTACTTC	CASSPSGGVETQYF
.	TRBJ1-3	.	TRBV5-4	TGTGCCAGCAGCTCCGGGGGAGGTCGCCAAAACACCATATATTTT	CASSSGGGRQNTIYF
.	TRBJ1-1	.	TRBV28	TGTGCCAGTTCGGCGGGCATGACTGAAGCTTTCTTT	CASSAGMTEAFF
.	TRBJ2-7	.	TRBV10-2	TGCGCCACACTAAGTACGAAAACCTCCTACGAGCAGTACTTC	CATLSTKTSYEQYF
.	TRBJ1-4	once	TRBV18	TGTGCCAGCTCACCGGGGCAGGATAATGAAAAACTGTTTTTT	CASSPGQDNEKLFF
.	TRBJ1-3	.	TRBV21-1	TGTGCCAGCAGCAAATTCCAGGTGAAGGGAAACACCATATATTTT	CASSKFQVKGNTIYF
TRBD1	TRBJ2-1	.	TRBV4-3	TGCGCCAGCAGCCAAGAGGTTCCGGGACAGGGTGATAATGAGCAGTTCTTC	CASSQEVPGQGDNEQFF
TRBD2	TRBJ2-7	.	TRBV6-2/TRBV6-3	TGTGCCAGCAGTTACTCCGGGGTAGCGGGACACTCCTACGAGCAGTACTTC	CASSYSGVAGHSYEQYF
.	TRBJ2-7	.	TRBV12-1	.	CASSFVVGSGTKTYEQYF
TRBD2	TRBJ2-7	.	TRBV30	TGTGCCTGGAGTGCCGGACTAGCGGGAGGGCCGGACGAGCAGTACTTC	CAWSAGLAGGPDEQYF
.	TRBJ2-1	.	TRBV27	TGTGCCAGCAGCCAGGGGACCTACAATGAGCAGTTCTTC	CASSQGTYNEQFF
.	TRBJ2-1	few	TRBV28	TGTGCCAGCAGTTCGACTGGAGATGATGAGCAGTTCTTC	CASSSTGDDEQFF
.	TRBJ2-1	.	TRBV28	TGTGCCAGCAGTTCGAGCCGACAATTCTTC	CASSSSRQFF
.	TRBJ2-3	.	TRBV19	TGTGCCAGTAAACCTACAACGGGGGTAGGCGCCACAGATACGCAGTATTTT	CASKPTTGVGATDTQYF
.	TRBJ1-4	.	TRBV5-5	TGTGCCAGCAGCTTGGACGATTCCGCACTTAATGAAAAACTGTTTTTT	CASSLDDSALNEKLFF
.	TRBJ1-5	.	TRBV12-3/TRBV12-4	TGTGCCAGCAGGTCAGGGACTTTTCAGCCCCAGCATTTT	CASRSGTFQPQHF
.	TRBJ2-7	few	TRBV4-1	TGCGCCAGCAGCCCCTCCAAGGGGGATTACTACGAGCAGTACTTC	CASSPSKGDYYEQYF
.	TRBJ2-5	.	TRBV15	TGTGCCACCAGCAGGGGAGTTGGATTAGAGACCCAGTACTTC	CATSRGVGLETQYF
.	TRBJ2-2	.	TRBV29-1	TGCAGCGTTGCGAGGGAGTGGAGGGGGGAGCTGTTTTTT	CSVAREWRGELFF
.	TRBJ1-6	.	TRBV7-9	TGTGCCAGCAGCTCCGACCAAGGGGAGGACAATTCACCCCTCCACTTT	CASSSDQGEDNSPLHF
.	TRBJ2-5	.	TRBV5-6	TGTGCCAGCAGCCGGGGCGGGCGGGATTTAGAGACCCAGTACTTC	CASSRGGRDLETQYF
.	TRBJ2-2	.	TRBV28	TGTGCCAGCAGCCTTAGTGAAGTGAACACCGGGGAGCTGTTTTTT	CASSLSEVNTGELFF
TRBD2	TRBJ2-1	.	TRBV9	TGTGCCAGCAGCGTAGGGCTAGCGGGGTACAATGAGCAGTTCTTC	CASSVGLAGYNEQFF